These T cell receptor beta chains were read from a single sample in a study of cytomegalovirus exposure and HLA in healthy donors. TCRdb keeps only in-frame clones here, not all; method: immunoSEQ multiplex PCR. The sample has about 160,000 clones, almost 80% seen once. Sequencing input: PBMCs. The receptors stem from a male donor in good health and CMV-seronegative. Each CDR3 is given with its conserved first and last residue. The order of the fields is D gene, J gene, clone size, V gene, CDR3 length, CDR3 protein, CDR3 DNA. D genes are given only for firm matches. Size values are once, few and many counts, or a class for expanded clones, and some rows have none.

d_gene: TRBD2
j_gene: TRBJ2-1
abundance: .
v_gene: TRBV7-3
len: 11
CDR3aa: CASSSSGEQFF
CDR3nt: TGTGCCAGCAGCTCTAGCGGGGAACAGTTCTTC

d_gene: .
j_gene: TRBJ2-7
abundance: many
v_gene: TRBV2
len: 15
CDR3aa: CASSRGQRLWEEQYF
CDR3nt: TGTGCCAGCAGTCGTGGACAGCGCCTTTGGGAAGAGCAGTACTTC

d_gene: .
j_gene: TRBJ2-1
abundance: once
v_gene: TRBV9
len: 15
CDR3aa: CASSVTEGLIDEQFF
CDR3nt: TGTGCCAGCAGCGTAACGGAGGGTTTGATTGATGAGCAGTTCTTC

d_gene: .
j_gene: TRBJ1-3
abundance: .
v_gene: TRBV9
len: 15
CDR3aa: CASSATGGSGNTIYF
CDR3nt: TGTGCCAGCAGCGCTACGGGGGGCTCTGGAAACACCATATATTTT

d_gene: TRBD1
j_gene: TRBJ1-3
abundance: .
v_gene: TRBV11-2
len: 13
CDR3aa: CASSLTRGNTIYF
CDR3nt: TGTGCCAGCAGCTTAACCAGGGGGAACACCATATATTTT

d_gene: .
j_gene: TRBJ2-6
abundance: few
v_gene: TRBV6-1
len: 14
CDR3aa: CASRTGSGANVLTF
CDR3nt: TGTGCCAGCAGGACAGGTTCTGGGGCCAACGTCCTGACTTTC

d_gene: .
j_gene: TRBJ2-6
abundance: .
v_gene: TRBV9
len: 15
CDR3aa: CASSEGTSGANVLTF
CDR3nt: TGTGCCAGCAGCGAGGGGACTTCTGGGGCCAACGTCCTGACTTTC

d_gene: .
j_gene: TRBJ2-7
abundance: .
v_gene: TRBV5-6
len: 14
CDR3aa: CASSRTGGRGEQYF
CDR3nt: TGTGCCAGCAGCCGGACCGGTGGAAGGGGCGAGCAGTACTTC

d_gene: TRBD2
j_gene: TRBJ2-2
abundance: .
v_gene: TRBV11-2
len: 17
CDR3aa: CASSKRHASGSPGELFF
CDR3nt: TGTGCCAGCAGCAAAAGGCACGCTAGCGGGAGCCCCGGGGAGCTGTTTTTT

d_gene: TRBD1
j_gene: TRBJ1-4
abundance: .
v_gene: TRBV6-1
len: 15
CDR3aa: CASVQPGGTNEKLFF
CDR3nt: TGTGCCAGCGTCCAGCCAGGGGGCACTAATGAAAAACTGTTTTTT

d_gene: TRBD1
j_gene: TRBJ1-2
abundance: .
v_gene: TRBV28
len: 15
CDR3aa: CASKGQGARSYGYTF
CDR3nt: TGTGCCAGCAAGGGACAGGGGGCGCGTAGTTATGGCTACACCTTC

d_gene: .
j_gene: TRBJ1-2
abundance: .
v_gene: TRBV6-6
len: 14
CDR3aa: CASSYSVFNYGYTF
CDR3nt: TGTGCCAGCAGTTACAGCGTTTTCAACTATGGCTACACCTTC

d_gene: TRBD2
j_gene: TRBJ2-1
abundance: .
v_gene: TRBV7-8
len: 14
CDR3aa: CASYTSGTYNEQFF
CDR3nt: TGTGCCAGCTACACTAGCGGAACCTACAATGAGCAGTTCTTC

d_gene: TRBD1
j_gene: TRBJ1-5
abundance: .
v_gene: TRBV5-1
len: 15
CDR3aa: CASSLETGGNQPQHF
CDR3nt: TGCGCCAGCAGCTTGGAAACAGGGGGCAATCAGCCCCAGCATTTT

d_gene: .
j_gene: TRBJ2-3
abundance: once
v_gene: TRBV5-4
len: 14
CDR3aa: CASSLETFTDTQYF
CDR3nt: TGTGCCAGCAGCTTGGAAACTTTCACAGATACGCAGTATTTT

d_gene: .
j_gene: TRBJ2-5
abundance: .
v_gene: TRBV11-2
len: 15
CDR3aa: CASSPYRHLQETQYF
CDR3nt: TGTGCCAGCAGCCCCTACCGACATCTCCAAGAGACCCAGTACTTC

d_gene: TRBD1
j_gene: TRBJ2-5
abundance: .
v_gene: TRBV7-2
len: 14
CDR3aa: CASSRQGAAETQYF
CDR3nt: TGTGCCAGCAGCAGACAGGGGGCGGCGGAGACCCAGTACTTC

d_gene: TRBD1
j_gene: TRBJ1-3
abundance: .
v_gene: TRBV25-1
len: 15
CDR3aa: CASSDATGSGNTIYF
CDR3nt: TGTGCCAGCAGTGACGCGACAGGGTCTGGAAACACCATATATTTT

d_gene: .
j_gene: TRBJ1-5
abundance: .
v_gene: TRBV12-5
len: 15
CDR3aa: CASGPGHSDNQPQHF
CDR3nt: TGTGCTAGTGGTCCGGGTCACTCTGACAATCAGCCCCAGCATTTT

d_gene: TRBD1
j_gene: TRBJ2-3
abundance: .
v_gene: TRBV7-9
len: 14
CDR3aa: CASSFGQGTDTQYF
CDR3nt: TGTGCCAGCAGCTTTGGACAGGGAACAGATACGCAGTATTTT

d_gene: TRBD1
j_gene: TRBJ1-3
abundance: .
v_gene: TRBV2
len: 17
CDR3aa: CASRTIRGQGTGNTIYF
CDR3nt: TGTGCCAGCAGAACTATTAGGGGACAGGGTACCGGAAACACCATATATTTT

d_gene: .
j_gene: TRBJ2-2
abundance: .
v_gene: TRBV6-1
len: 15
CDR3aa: CASIRGRMYTGELFF
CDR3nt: TGTGCCAGCATCAGGGGACGGATGTACACCGGGGAGCTGTTTTTT

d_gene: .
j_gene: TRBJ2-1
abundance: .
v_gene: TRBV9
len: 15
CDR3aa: CASSVATTGYNEQFF
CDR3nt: TGTGCCAGCAGCGTAGCTACTACAGGCTACAATGAGCAGTTCTTC

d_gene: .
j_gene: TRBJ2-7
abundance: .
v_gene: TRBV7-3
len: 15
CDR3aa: CASSLMRQGEDEQYF
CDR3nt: TGTGCCAGCAGCTTAATGCGCCAGGGGGAGGACGAGCAGTACTTC

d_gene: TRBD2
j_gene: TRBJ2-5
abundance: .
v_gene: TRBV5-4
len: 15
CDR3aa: CASSPSGGWEETQYF
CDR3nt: TGTGCCAGCAGCCCCAGCGGGGGGTGGGAGGAGACCCAGTACTTC

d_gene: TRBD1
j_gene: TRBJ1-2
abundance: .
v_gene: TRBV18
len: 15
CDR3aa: CASSPKDRDDYGYTF
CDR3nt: TGTGCCAGCTCACCCAAGGACAGGGATGACTATGGCTACACCTTC

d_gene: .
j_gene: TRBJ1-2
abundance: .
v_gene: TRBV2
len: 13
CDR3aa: CASIEGVGWGYTF
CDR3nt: TGTGCCAGCATCGAGGGGGTCGGCTGGGGCTACACCTTC

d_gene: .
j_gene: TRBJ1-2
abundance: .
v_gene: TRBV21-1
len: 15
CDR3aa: CASSTVGGLPYGYTF
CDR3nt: TGTGCCAGCAGCACCGTGGGGGGGCTCCCCTATGGCTACACCTTC

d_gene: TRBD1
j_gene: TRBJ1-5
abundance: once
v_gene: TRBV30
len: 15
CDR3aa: CAWSPGTGSNQPQHF
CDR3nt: TGTGCCTGGAGCCCGGGGACAGGTAGCAATCAGCCCCAGCATTTT

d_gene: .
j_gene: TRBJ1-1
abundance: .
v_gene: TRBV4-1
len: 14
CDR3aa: CASSSRGKNTEAFF
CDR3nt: TGCGCCAGCAGCTCCCGCGGGAAGAACACTGAAGCTTTCTTT

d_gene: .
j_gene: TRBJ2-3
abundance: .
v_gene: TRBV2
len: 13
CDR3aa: CASSEGRTDTQYF
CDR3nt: TGTGCCAGCAGTGAGGGGCGCACAGATACGCAGTATTTT

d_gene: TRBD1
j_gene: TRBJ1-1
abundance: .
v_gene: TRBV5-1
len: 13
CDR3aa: CASSAGGGTEAFF
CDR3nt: TGCGCCAGCAGTGCAGGGGGCGGCACTGAAGCTTTCTTT

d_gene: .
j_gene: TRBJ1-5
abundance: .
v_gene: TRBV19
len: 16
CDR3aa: CASSILGALTSQPQHF
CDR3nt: TGTGCCAGTAGTATCCTGGGGGCCCTAACTTCTCAGCCCCAGCATTTT

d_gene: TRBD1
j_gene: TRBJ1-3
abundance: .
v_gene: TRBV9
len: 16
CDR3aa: CASSFSQGGTGNTIYF
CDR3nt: TGTGCCAGCAGCTTCTCGCAGGGGGGAACAGGAAACACCATATATTTT

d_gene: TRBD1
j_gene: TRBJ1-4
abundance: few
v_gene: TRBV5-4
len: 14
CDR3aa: CASSTGTVNEKLFF
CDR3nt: TGTGCCAGCAGCACCGGGACAGTGAATGAAAAACTGTTTTTT

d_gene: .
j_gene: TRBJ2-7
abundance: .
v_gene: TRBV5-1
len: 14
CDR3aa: CASSQQTSSYEQYF
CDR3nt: TGCGCCAGCAGCCAACAGACTAGCTCCTACGAGCAGTACTTC

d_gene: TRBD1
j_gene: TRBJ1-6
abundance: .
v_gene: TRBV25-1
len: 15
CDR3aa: CASSVPGQMFSPLHF
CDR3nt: TGTGCCAGCAGTGTACCGGGACAGATGTTTTCACCCCTCCACTTT

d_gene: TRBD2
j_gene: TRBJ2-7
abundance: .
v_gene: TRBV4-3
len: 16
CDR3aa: CASSQEPGGGSGEQYF
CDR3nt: TGCGCCAGCAGCCAAGAGCCCGGGGGAGGGTCAGGAGAGCAGTACTTC

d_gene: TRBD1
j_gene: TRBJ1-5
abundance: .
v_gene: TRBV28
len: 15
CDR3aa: CASSSQGYSNQPQHF
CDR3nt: TGTGCCAGCAGTTCACAGGGGTATAGCAATCAGCCCCAGCATTTT

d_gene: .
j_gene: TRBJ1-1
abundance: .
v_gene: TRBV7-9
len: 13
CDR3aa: CASSLAVRAEAFF
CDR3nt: TGTGCCAGCAGCTTAGCCGTTAGAGCTGAAGCTTTCTTT

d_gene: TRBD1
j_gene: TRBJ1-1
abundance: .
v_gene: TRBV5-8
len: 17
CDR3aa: CASSDDRGRAGYTEAFF
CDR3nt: TGTGCCAGCAGCGACGACAGGGGAAGAGCGGGCTACACTGAAGCTTTCTTT

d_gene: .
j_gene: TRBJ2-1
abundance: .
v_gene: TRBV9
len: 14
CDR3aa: CASSLRGSYNEQFF
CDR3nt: TGTGCCAGCAGCCTCAGGGGTTCCTACAATGAGCAGTTCTTC

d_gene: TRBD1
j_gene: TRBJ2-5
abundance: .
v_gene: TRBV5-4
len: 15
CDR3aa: CASSPRTGVVETQYF
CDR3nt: TGTGCCAGCAGCCCCCGGACAGGGGTGGTAGAGACCCAGTACTTC

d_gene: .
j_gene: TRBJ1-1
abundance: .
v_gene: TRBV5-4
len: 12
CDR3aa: CASSAGRTEAFF
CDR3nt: TGTGCCAGCAGCGCGGGGAGGACTGAAGCTTTCTTT

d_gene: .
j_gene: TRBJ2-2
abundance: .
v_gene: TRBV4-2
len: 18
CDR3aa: CASSQDLSISGNTGELFF
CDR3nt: TGTGCCAGCAGCCAAGACCTCTCGATTAGCGGGAACACCGGGGAGCTGTTTTTT

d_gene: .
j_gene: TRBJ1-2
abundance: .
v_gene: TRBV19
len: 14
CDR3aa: CASTLTGTSYGYTF
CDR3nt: TGTGCCAGTACCCTAACCGGGACAAGCTATGGCTACACCTTC

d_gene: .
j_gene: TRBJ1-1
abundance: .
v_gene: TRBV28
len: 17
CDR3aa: CASSRIIRGRGNTEAFF
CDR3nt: TGTGCCAGCAGTCGGATCATAAGGGGCAGGGGGAACACTGAAGCTTTCTTT

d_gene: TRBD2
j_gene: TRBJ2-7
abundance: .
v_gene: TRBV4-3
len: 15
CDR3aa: CASSQDRREGDKQYF
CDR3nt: TGCGCCAGCAGCCAAGATAGGCGGGAGGGCGACAAGCAGTACTTC

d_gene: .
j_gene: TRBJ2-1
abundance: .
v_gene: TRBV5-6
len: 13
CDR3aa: CASSLYRGDEQFF
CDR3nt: TGTGCCAGCAGCTTATACCGGGGAGATGAGCAGTTCTTC

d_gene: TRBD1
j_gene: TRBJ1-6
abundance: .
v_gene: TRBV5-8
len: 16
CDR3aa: CASSSGQGAGFSPLHF
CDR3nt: TGTGCCAGCAGCTCGGGACAGGGGGCAGGTTTTTCACCCCTCCACTTT

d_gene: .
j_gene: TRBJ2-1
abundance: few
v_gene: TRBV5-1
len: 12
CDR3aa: CASSRANNEQFF
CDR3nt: TGCGCCAGCAGCAGAGCAAACAATGAGCAGTTCTTC

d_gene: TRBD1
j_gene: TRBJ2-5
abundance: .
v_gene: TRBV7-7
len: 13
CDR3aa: CASSNRGLETQYF
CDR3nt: TGTGCCAGCTCTAACAGGGGGCTGGAGACCCAGTACTTC

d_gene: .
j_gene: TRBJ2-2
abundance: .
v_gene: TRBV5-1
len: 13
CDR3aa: CASSLAGHGELFF
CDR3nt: TGCGCCAGCAGCTTGGCCGGACACGGGGAGCTGTTTTTT

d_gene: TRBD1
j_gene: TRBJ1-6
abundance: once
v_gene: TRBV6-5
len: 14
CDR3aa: CASSYSGQNSPLHF
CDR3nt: TGTGCCAGCAGTTACTCGGGACAGAATTCACCCCTCCACTTT

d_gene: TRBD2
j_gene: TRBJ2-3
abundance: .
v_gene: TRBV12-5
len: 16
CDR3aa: CASGLGTSGSTDTQYF
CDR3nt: TGTGCTAGTGGTTTGGGGACTAGCGGGAGCACAGATACGCAGTATTTT

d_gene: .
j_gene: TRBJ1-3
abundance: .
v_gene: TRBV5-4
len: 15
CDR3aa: CASSLVGEAGNTIYF
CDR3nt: TGTGCCAGCAGCTTGGTTGGAGAAGCTGGAAACACCATATATTTT